This T cell receptor (beta chain) was observed in a study of blood T cell repertoires in COVID-19. Original processing methods: Scientists estimated how many nucleated cells there were by amplifying reference gene primers. Some clones are missing from TCRdb's copy, which holds only in-frame ones; the method was immunoSEQ multiplex PCR. The D gene and trimming were derived from the DNA, and the V and J assignments and clone size from that table. Counted here are about 320,000 clones, roughly 90% occurring once; the ten biggest clones make up around 2.5%. The TCR comes from a man in his 60s who had recovered from COVID-19. Sequenced: PBMCs or T cells enriched from blood (not recorded which).

The CDR3 sequence is CASWRTVNNSPLHF. The CDR3 nucleotides are TGTGCCAGCTGGCGGACAGTAAATAATTCACCCCTCCACTTT. This chain joins TRBV6-5 and TRBJ1-6; the D gene is possibly TRBD1 (6 bases). Germline V CDR1 and CDR2: MNHEY, SVGAGI. The CDR3 sequence is 14 residues long. Trimming stripped 8 bases from V and 5 bases from J, with 13 bases between.